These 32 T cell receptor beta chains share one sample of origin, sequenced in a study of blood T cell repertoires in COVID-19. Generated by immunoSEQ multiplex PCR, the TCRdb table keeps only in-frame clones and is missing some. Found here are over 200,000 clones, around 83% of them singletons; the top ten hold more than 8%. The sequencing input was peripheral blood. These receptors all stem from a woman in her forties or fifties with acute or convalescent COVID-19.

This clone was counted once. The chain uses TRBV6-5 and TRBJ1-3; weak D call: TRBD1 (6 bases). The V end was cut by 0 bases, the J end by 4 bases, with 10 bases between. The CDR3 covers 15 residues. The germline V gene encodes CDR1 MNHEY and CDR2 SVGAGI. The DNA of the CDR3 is TGTGCCAGCAGTTACTCGGGCAGGGGCGGAAACACCATATATTTT. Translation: CASSYSGRGGNTIYF.

The CDR3 bases are TGCAGCGCGCGATACGGAGCAGATACGCAGTATTTT. Translated, it gives CSARYGADTQYF. The chain has TRBV29-1 and TRBJ2-3; D is unresolved. V lost 7 bases and J lost 4, with 12 bases in between. Germline CDR1 reads SQVTM; CDR2 reads ANQGSEA. The CDR3 has 12 amino acids.

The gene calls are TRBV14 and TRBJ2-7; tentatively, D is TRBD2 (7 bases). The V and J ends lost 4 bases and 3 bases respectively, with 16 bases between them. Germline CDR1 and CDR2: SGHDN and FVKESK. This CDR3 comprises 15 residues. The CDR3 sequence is CASSLGGGGVYEQYF. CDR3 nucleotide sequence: TGTGCCAGCAGCCTCGGAGGGGGAGGGGTCTACGAGCAGTACTTC.

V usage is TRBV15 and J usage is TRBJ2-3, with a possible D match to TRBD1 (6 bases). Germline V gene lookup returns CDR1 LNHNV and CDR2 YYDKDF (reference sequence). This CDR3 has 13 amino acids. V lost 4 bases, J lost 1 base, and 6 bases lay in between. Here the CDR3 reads CATSTGGTDTQYF. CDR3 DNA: TGTGCCACCAGCACAGGGGGCACAGATACGCAGTATTTT.

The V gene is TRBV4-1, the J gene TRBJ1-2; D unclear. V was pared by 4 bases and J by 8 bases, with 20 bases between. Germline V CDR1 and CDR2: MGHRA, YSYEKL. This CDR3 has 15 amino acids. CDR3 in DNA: TGCGCCAGCAGCCCTTCCCCAGACCGTCTGGGCGGCTACACCTTC. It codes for CASSPSPDRLGGYTF.

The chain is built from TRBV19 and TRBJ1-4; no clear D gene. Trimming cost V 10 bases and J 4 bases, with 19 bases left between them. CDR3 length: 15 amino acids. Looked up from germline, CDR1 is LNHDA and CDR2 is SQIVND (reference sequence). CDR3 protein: CANYAPAGGNEKLFF. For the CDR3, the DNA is TGTGCCAACTATGCCCCGGCGGGAGGTAATGAAAAACTGTTTTTT. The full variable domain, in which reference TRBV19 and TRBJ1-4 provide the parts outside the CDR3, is DGGITQSPKYLFRKEGQNVTLSCEQNLNHDAMYWYRQDPGQGLRLIYYSQIVNDFQKGDIAEGYSVSREKKESFPLTVTSAQKNPTAFYLCANYAPAGGNEKLFFGSGTQLSVL.

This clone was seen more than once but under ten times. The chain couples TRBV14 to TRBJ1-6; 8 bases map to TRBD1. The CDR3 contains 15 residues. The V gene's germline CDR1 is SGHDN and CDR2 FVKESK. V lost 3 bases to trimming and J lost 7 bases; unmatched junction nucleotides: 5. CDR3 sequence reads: CASSHRQGSNSPLHF. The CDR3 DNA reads TGTGCCAGCAGCCACCGACAGGGGAGCAATTCACCCCTCCACTTT.

The CDR3, as DNA: TGTGCCAGCAGCTGGGACAGGGGACCTAATGAAAAACTGTTTTTT. Translated, it gives CASSWDRGPNEKLFF. The J gene is TRBJ1-4, the V gene TRBV7-2; 10 nucleotides align to TRBD1. CDR1 SGHTA and CDR2 FQGNSA come from the germline V gene. V shed 4 bases, J shed 3 bases, and the junction held 2 bases outside the gene matches. There are 15 residues in the CDR3.

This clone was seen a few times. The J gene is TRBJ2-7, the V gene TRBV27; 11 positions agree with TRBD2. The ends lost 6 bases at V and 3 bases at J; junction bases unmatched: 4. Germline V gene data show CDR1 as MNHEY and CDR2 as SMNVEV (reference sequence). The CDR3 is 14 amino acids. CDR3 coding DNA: TGTGCCAGCAGCCGAGGGACTAGCGGCTACGAGCAGTACTTC. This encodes CASSRGTSGYEQYF.

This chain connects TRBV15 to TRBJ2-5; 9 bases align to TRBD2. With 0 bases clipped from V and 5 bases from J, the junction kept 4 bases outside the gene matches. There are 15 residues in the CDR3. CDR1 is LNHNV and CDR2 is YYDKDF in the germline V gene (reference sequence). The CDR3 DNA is TGTGCCACCAGCAGAGATCCGGCGGGAGGGGAGACCCAGTACTTC. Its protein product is CATSRDPAGGETQYF.

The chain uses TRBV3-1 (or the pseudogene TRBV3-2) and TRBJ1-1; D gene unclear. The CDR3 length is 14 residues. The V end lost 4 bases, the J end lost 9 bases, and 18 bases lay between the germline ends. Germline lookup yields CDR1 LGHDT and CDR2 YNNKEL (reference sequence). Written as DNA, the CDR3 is TGTGCCAGCAGCCTAGGGCGGGGTGGCCGGAAAGCTTTCTTT. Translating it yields CASSLGRGGRKAFF.

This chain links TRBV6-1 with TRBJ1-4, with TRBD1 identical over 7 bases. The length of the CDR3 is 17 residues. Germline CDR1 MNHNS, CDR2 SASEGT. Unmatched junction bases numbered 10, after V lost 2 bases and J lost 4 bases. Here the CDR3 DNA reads TGTGCCAGCAGTGAAATGTACAGGGGTGGCGGTAATGAAAAACTGTTTTTT. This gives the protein CASSEMYRGGGNEKLFF.

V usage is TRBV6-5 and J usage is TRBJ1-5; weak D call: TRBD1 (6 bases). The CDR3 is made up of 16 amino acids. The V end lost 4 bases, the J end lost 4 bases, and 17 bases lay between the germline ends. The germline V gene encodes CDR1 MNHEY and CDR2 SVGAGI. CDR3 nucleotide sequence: TGTGCCAGCAGTTCATACTCCAGGGGCGATAATCAGCCCCAGCATTTT. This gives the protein CASSSYSRGDNQPQHF.

CDR3 protein: CSVKPGSRETQYF. CDR3 DNA sequence: TGCAGCGTTAAGCCCGGGAGTCGGGAGACCCAGTACTTC. The V gene is TRBV29-1, the J gene TRBJ2-5, with D possibly matching TRBD2 (6 bases). Trimming removed 5 bases at V and 5 bases at J, with 15 bases between. CDR3 length: 13 residues. The germline CDR1 and CDR2 sequences are SQVTM and ANQGSEA.

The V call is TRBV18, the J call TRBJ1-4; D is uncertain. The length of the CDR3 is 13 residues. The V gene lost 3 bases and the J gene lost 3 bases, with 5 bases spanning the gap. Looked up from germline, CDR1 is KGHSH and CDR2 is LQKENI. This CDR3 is CASSPAANEKLFF. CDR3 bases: TGTGCCAGCTCACCTGCGGCTAATGAAAAACTGTTTTTT.

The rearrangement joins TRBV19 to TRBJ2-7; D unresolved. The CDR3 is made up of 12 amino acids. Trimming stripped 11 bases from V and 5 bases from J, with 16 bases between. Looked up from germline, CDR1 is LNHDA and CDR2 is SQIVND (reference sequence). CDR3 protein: CAGLLGYDEQYF. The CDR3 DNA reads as TGTGCCGGGCTCCTGGGCTACGACGAGCAGTACTTC. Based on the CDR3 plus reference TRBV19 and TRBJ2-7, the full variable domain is DGGITQSPKYLFRKEGQNVTLSCEQNLNHDAMYWYRQDPGQGLRLIYYSQIVNDFQKGDIAEGYSVSREKKESFPLTVTSAQKNPTAFYLCAGLLGYDEQYFGPGTRLTVT.

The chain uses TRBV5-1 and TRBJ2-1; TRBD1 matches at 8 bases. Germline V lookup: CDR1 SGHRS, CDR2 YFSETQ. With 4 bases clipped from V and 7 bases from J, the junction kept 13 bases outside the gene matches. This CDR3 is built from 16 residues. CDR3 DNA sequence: TGCGCCAGCAGCACGAAACAGGGGGGCGGGTTGAATGAGCAGTTCTTC. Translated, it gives CASSTKQGGGLNEQFF.

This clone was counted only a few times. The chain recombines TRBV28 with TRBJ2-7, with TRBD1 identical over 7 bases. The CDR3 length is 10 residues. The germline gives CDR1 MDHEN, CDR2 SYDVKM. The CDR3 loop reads CATGDYEQYF. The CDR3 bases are TGTGCTACAGGGGACTACGAGCAGTACTTC.

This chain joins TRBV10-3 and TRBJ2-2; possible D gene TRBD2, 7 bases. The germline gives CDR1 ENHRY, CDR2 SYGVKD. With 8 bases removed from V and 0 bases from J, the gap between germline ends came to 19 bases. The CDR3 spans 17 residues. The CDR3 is CAIGGSGGATNTGELFF. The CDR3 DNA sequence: TGTGCCATCGGGGGTTCGGGGGGCGCGACGAACACCGGGGAGCTGTTTTTT.

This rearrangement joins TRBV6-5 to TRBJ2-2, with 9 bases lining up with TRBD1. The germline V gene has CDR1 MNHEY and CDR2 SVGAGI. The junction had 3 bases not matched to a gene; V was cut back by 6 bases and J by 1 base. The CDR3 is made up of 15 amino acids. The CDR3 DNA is TGTGCCAGCAGCAGGGGACAGGGGAACACCGGGGAGCTGTTTTTT. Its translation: CASSRGQGNTGELFF.

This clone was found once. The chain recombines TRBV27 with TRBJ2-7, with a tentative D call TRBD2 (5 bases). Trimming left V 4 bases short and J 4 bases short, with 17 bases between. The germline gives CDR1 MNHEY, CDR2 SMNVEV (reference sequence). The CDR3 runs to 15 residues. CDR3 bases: TGTGCCAGCAGTTCCCAACTAGGATTGGTTTACGAGCAGTACTTC. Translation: CASSSQLGLVYEQYF.

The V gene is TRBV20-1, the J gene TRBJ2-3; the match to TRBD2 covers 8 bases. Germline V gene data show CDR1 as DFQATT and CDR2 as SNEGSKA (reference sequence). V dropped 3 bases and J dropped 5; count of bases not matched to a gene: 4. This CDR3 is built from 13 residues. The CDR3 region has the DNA TGCAGTGCTAGTGGTAGCGGGAAAGATACGCAGTATTTT. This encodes CSASGSGKDTQYF.

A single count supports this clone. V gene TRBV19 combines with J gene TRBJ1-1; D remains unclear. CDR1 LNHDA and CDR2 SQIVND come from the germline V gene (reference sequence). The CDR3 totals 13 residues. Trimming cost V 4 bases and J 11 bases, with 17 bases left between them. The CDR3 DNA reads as TGTGCCAGTAGTACCTTCGACCGCCGGGAGGCTTTCTTT. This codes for CASSTFDRREAFF.

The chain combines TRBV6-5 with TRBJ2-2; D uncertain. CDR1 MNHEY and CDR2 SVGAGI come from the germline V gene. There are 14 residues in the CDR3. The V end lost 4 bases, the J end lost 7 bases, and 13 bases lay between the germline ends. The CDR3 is CASSFRHKVGELFF. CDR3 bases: TGTGCCAGCAGTTTCAGACACAAGGTCGGGGAGCTGTTTTTT.

The CDR3 reads CASSLAGGKSQYF. The CDR3 DNA reads TGTGCCAGCAGTCTGGCGGGAGGGAAGAGCCAGTACTTC. V and J are TRBV6-2 or TRBV6-3 and TRBJ2-7; TRBD2 matches 9 bases. Looked up from germline, CDR1 is MNHEY and CDR2 is SVGEGT. The CDR3 consists of 13 residues. Germline trimming cut 5 bases from V and 10 bases from J; bases unmatched to any gene: 9.

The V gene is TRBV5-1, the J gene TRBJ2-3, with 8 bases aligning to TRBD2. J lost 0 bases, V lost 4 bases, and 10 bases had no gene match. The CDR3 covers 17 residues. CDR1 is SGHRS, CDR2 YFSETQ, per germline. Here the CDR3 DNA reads TGCGCCAGCAGCCTTCTTAGCGGGGCCGCTAGCACAGATACGCAGTATTTT. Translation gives CASSLLSGAASTDTQYF. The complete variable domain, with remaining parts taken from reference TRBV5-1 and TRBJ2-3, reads KAGVTQTPRYLIKTRGQQVTLSCSPISGHRSVSWYQQTPGQGLQFLFEYFSETQRNKGNFPGRFSGRQFSNSRSEMNVSTLELGDSALYLCASSLLSGAASTDTQYFGPGTRLTVL.

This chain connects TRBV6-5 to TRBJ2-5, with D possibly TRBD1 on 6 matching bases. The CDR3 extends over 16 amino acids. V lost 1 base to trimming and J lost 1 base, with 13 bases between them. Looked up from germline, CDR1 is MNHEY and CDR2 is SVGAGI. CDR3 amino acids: CASSYLWGQTQETQYF. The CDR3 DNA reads TGTGCCAGCAGTTACTTATGGGGGCAGACCCAAGAGACCCAGTACTTC.

The CDR3 nucleotides are TGTGCCAGCAGTGACTGGGGGGGGGAAGACACTGAAGCTTTCTTT. Amino acids: CASSDWGGEDTEAFF. V and J are TRBV2 and TRBJ1-1, with D possibly being TRBD1 (5 bases). V dropped 3 bases and J dropped 3 bases, with 14 bases sitting between them. Germline loops: CDR1 SNHLY, CDR2 FYNNEI. The CDR3 runs to 15 residues.

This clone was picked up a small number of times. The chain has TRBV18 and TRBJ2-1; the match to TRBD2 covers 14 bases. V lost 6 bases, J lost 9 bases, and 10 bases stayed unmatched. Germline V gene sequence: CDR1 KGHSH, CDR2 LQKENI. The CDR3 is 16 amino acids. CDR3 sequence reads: CASSPATSGRAGEQFF. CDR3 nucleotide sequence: TGTGCCAGCTCCCCCGCGACTAGCGGGAGGGCTGGTGAGCAGTTCTTC.

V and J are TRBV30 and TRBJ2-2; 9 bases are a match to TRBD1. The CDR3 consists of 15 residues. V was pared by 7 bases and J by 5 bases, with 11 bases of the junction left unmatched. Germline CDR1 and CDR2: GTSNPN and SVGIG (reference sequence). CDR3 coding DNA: TGTGCCTTTCTGAACAGGGGGCGAGAAACCGGGGAGCTGTTTTTT. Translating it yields CAFLNRGRETGELFF.

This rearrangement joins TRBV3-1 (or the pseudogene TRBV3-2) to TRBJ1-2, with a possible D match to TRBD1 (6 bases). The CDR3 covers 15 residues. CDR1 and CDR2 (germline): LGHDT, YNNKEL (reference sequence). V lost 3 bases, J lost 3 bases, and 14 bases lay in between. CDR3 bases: TGTGCCAGCAGCCACCCTGAAGGGGGGGACTATGGCTACACCTTC. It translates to CASSHPEGGDYGYTF.

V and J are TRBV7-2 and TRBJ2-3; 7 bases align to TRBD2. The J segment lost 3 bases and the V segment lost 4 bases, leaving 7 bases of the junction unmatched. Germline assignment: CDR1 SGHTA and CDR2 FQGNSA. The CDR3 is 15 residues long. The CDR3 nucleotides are TGTGCCAGCAGCTCCCTAGCGGTGGGGACAGATACGCAGTATTTT. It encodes CASSSLAVGTDTQYF.